Included here is one T cell receptor beta chain sequence, with context. Its antigen is unidentified. The CDR3 loop spans 12 amino acids. Germline V gene sequence: CDR1 LNHDA, CDR2 SQIVND (reference sequence). Trimming took 8 bases from V and 0 from J, leaving 6 bases between them. The data originate from a study of OX40 agonist ivuxolimab in advanced cancers. The wider study: Anti-PD-1, anti-PD-L1 or anti-CTLA-4 therapy given earlier was allowed, and over 35% had some. Patients achieving partial responses numbered three: one hepatocellular carcinoma case and two cutaneous melanoma cases. Study conclusions and caveats: Expansion of clones was among the lowest in partial responders at 0.1-3.0 mg/kg. Circulating CD4+ and CD8+ T cells showed clonal expansion by week 6 at 0.1 to 3.0 mg/kg.

Profiling relied on immunoSEQ multiplex PCR, and the TCRdb table lists in-frame clones only, not all of them. Of roughly 120,000 clones listed, under 95% are singletons. The chain uses TRBV19 and TRBJ2-3; D is perhaps TRBD1 or TRBD2 (5 bases each). The clonotype originates from an adult with an advanced solid tumor such as melanoma, head and neck, liver or kidney cancer. Sequencing used CD4+ or CD8+ T cells sorted from blood, obtained in a trial of the OX40 agonist ivuxolimab. This CDR3 reads CASGTSTDTQYF. CDR3 nucleotides: TGTGCCAGTGGGACCAGCACAGATACGCAGTATTTT. The variable domain in full, completed from reference TRBV19 and TRBJ2-3, reads DGGITQSPKYLFRKEGQNVTLSCEQNLNHDAMYWYRQDPGQGLRLIYYSQIVNDFQKGDIAEGYSVSREKKESFPLTVTSAQKNPTAFYLCASGTSTDTQYFGPGTRLTVL.